These 30 T cell receptor beta chains originate from one sample sequenced in a study of naive CD8 T cells in extremely preterm neonates. Study conclusions and caveats: Preterm infants showed shorter CDR3s, fewer N additions and less trimming than older groups.

TCRdb keeps only in-frame clones here, not all; method: immunoSEQ multiplex PCR. Here the sample spans about 23,000 clones, more than 70% being singletons. These receptors have no known antigen. Preterm samples came from extremely preterm deliveries at about 22-28 weeks. What was sequenced was naive CD8+ T cells from cord blood. Every receptor here comes from a boy who was born preterm.

The V call is TRBV9, the J call TRBJ1-1, with unresolved D. V lost 0 bases, J lost 1 base, and 4 bases lay in between. CDR1 is SGDLS and CDR2 is YYNGEE in the germline V gene. CDR3 size: 13 residues. The CDR3 loop reads CASSVDRNTEAFF. The DNA for the CDR3 is TGTGCCAGCAGCGTAGACAGGAACACTGAAGCTTTCTTT.

The CDR3 bases are TGTGCCAGCAGCTTAGGACAGGGGAATTCACCCCTCCACTTT. Its protein product is CASSLGQGNSPLHF. The V and J genes are TRBV11-2 and TRBJ1-6; 8 nucleotides match TRBD1. V gave up 1 base and J gave up 7 bases; unmatched junction bases: 0. Germline values: CDR1 SGHAT, CDR2 FQNNGV. The CDR3 is 14 amino acids.

This clone has a single count. This sequence may be a read error, since a much larger clone differs from it by one base. The chain employs TRBV9 and TRBJ1-1; D may be TRBD1 (5 bases). This CDR3 is 13 amino acids long. Germline-derived CDR1 and CDR2 are SGDLS and YYNGEE. Trimming pared 0 bases from V and 4 bases from J, leaving 7 bases between. CDR3 sequence: CASSVGGSTEAFF. For the CDR3, the DNA is TGTGCCAGCAGCGTAGGGGGGAGCACTGAAGCTTTCTTT.

This clone has only one observation. This chain links TRBV7-2 with TRBJ2-7; no reliable D call. V was cut by 5 bases and J by 7 bases, with 15 bases left in between. This CDR3 spans 13 amino acids. Germline CDR1 and CDR2: SGHTA and FQGNSA. CDR3 DNA sequence: TGTGCCAGCAGCCTGGACCTAGGTTATGAGCAGTACTTC. Translated: CASSLDLGYEQYF.

DNA of the CDR3: TGTGCCAGCAGCGTAGCGGGGGGGGAGCTGTTTTTT. It translates to CASSVAGGELFF. The chain employs TRBV9 and TRBJ2-2, with D tentatively TRBD2 (5 bases). The CDR3 is 12 residues long. CDR1 is SGDLS, CDR2 YYNGEE, per germline. Trimming removed 0 bases at V and 8 bases at J, with 5 bases between.

In regard to this clone: Other nucleotide sequences in the sample specify the same CDR3. The rearrangement uses TRBV7-6 and TRBJ2-1, with D hard to call. Trimming removed 1 base from V and 2 bases from J, with 3 bases in between. This CDR3 has 13 residues. Germline V gene lookup returns CDR1 SGHVS and CDR2 FNYEAQ. The DNA for the CDR3 is TGTGCCAGCAGCTTAGACACCTACAATGAGCAGTTCTTC. Its translation: CASSLDTYNEQFF.

A word on this clone: This sample also contains other DNA sequences that code for the same CDR3. The chain recombines TRBV4-3 with TRBJ2-7; maybe TRBD2 (6 bases). Trimming removed 0 bases at V and 4 bases at J, with 7 bases between. Germline loops: CDR1 LGHNA, CDR2 YSLEER. The CDR3 length is 13 residues. CDR3 in amino acids: CASSQDRGYEQYF. For the CDR3, the DNA is TGCGCCAGCAGCCAAGATCGGGGGTACGAGCAGTACTTC.

The chain carries TRBV6-1 and TRBJ2-4; 7 nucleotides line up with TRBD2. The CDR3 extends over 15 amino acids. Germline V lookup: CDR1 MNHNS, CDR2 SASEGT. Trimming at V came to 1 base and at J to 0 bases, leaving 0 bases not matched to a gene. In DNA, the CDR3 is TGTGCCAGCAGTGAAGGGGGGGGAGCCAAAAACATTCAGTACTTC. Its translation: CASSEGGGAKNIQYF.

The gene calls are TRBV30 and TRBJ2-2; D not certain. Trimming stripped 1 base from V and 6 bases from J, with 0 bases between. CDR1 is GTSNPN and CDR2 is SVGIG in the germline V gene (reference sequence). The CDR3 extends over 10 amino acids. CDR3 coding DNA: TGTGCCTGGAGTGCCGGGGAGCTGTTTTTT. Translated: CAWSAGELFF.

This clone has only one observation. The gene calls are TRBV27 and TRBJ2-1; 7 positions match TRBD1. Germline CDR1 reads MNHEY; CDR2 reads SMNVEV (reference sequence). V lost 5 bases to trimming and J lost 12 bases; unmatched junction nucleotides: 4. The CDR3 loop spans 11 amino acids. DNA for the CDR3: TGTGCCAGCAGTCACGGGACAGCGCAGTTCTTC. This encodes CASSHGTAQFF.

This clone was observed once. J is TRBJ2-3 and V is TRBV5-1, with a tentative D call TRBD1 (6 bases). The CDR3 spans 13 residues. V lost 5 bases and J 4 bases, leaving 11 bases between the germline ends. Looked up from germline, CDR1 is SGHRS and CDR2 is YFSETQ. The CDR3 loop is CASRPRQADTQYF. The CDR3 DNA sequence: TGCGCCAGCAGACCTAGACAGGCAGATACGCAGTATTTT.

The chain combines TRBV5-1 with TRBJ2-7, with 7 bases matching TRBD1. Losses at the gene ends were 3 bases for V and 4 bases for J; bases not matched to a gene: 7. CDR1 is SGHRS, CDR2 YFSETQ, per germline. The CDR3 has 14 residues. CDR3 sequence (DNA): TGCGCCAGCAGCTCCCGGGACAGAGAATACGAGCAGTACTTC. Amino acid sequence: CASSSRDREYEQYF.

This clone has a single count. V usage is TRBV7-2 and J usage is TRBJ1-1; 11 nucleotides agree with TRBD1. The CDR3 is 14 amino acids. The ends lost 0 bases at V and 6 bases at J; junction bases unmatched: 0. Germline V gene sequence: CDR1 SGHTA, CDR2 FQGNSA. The DNA for the CDR3 is TGTGCCAGCAGCTTAGCGGGACAGGGGGCTGAAGCTTTCTTT. Its protein is CASSLAGQGAEAFF.

This rearrangement joins TRBV19 to TRBJ1-1, with TRBD1 matching over 8 bases. Per germline, CDR1 LNHDA and CDR2 SQIVND (reference sequence). CDR3 length: 13 amino acids. V was pared by 6 bases and J by 1 base, with 1 base of the junction left unmatched. Here the CDR3 DNA reads TGTGCCAGTAGGGGGACAGGGAACACTGAAGCTTTCTTT. This translates into CASRGTGNTEAFF.

This clone was recorded only once. This chain uses TRBV19 with TRBJ1-6; 9 bases line up with TRBD1. J was trimmed by 9 bases and V by 5 bases; bases with no gene match: 5. The CDR3 is made up of 14 amino acids. CDR1 is LNHDA, CDR2 SQIVND, per germline (reference sequence). This CDR3 is CASSPLQGASPLHF. CDR3 in DNA: TGTGCCAGTAGTCCCTTACAGGGGGCTTCACCCCTCCACTTT.

V gene TRBV5-1 combines with J gene TRBJ1-5, with D perhaps matching TRBD1 (5 bases). Trimming took off 0 bases at V and 1 base at J, with 5 bases between the two ends. The CDR3 is 14 amino acids. Germline loops: CDR1 SGHRS, CDR2 YFSETQ. The DNA for the CDR3 is TGCGCCAGCAGCTTGGGGGGCAGCAATCAGCCCCAGCATTTT. This encodes CASSLGGSNQPQHF.

Regarding this clone: This CDR3 is also generated by other DNA sequences in the sample. The chain carries TRBV9 and TRBJ1-6; no clear D gene. The CDR3 has 13 residues. Germline CDR1 SGDLS, CDR2 YYNGEE. Trimming pared 0 bases from V and 6 bases from J, leaving 4 bases between. The chain's CDR3 is CASSVEGNSPLHF. CDR3 nucleotides: TGTGCCAGCAGCGTAGAGGGTAATTCACCCCTCCACTTT. Complete variable domain (other parts from reference TRBV9 and TRBJ1-6): DSGVTQTPKHLITATGQRVTLRCSPRSGDLSVYWYQQSLDQGLQFLIQYYNGEERAKGNILERFSAQQFPDLHSELNLSSLELGDSALYFCASSVEGNSPLHFGNGTRLTVT.

J is TRBJ2-1 and V is TRBV7-3; D not certain. Germline V gene sequence: CDR1 SGHTA, CDR2 FQGTGA. The germline V and J ends were trimmed by 0 bases and 0 bases, with 3 bases remaining between them. The CDR3 covers 14 residues. The CDR3 region is CASSLTSSYNEQFF. CDR3 nucleotides: TGTGCCAGCAGCTTAACCAGCTCCTACAATGAGCAGTTCTTC.

A remark on this clone: Distinct nucleotide sequences in the sample also encode this CDR3. The rearrangement links TRBV9 to TRBJ1-3; D remains unclear. The CDR3 extends over 12 amino acids. V dropped 2 bases and J dropped 3 bases, with 3 bases sitting between them. Germline CDR1 reads SGDLS; CDR2 reads YYNGEE. The CDR3 DNA sequence: TGTGCCAGCAGCGTGGGTGGAAACACCATATATTTT. Its protein is CASSVGGNTIYF.

The chain employs TRBV6-6 and TRBJ1-1; D gene uncertain. Deletions cut 9 bases from V and 1 base from J, with 3 bases between. This CDR3 has 10 amino acids. CDR1 is MNHNY and CDR2 is SVGAGI in the germline V gene (reference sequence). CDR3 nucleotide sequence: TGTGCCAGACAGAACACTGAAGCTTTCTTT. It translates to CARQNTEAFF.

The V call is TRBV11-2, the J call TRBJ1-2; no clear D gene. The germline gives CDR1 SGHAT, CDR2 FQNNGV. The CDR3 runs to 14 residues. V was cut by 1 base and J by 0 bases, with 6 bases left in between. CDR3 sequence (DNA): TGTGCCAGCAGCTTAGCTTCCGCTAACTATGGCTACACCTTC. Translated: CASSLASANYGYTF.

This chain joins TRBV5-5 and TRBJ1-5; perhaps TRBD1 as D (6 bases). Germline CDR1 and CDR2: SGHKS and YYEKEE (reference sequence). The V end lost 0 bases, the J end lost 2 bases, and 6 bases lay between the germline ends. The CDR3 spans 14 residues. CDR3 coding DNA: TGTGCCAGCAGCTTGGCAGGGGGCAATCAGCCCCAGCATTTT. This codes for CASSLAGGNQPQHF.

V and J are TRBV2 and TRBJ2-5, with 11 nucleotides matching TRBD2. The germline CDR1 and CDR2 sequences are SNHLY and FYNNEI. V shed 4 bases, J shed 1 base, and the junction held 8 bases outside the gene matches. The CDR3 sequence is 17 residues long. The CDR3 DNA is TGTGCCAGCAGTGTCCCAACTAGCGGGGGTTCCCAAGAGACCCAGTACTTC. This translates into CASSVPTSGGSQETQYF.

About this clone: The identical CDR3 is also encoded by other nucleotide sequences in the sample. The rearrangement uses TRBV5-1 and TRBJ2-7; maybe TRBD2 (7 bases). Germline CDR1 and CDR2: SGHRS and YFSETQ. V shed 3 bases and J shed 4 bases, with 11 bases lying between them. CDR3 size: 13 residues. CDR3 in amino acids: CASSSGGAYEQYF. The CDR3 DNA reads as TGCGCCAGCAGCTCTGGGGGGGCTTACGAGCAGTACTTC. Combining the CDR3 with reference TRBV5-1 and TRBJ2-7 gives the whole variable domain KAGVTQTPRYLIKTRGQQVTLSCSPISGHRSVSWYQQTPGQGLQFLFEYFSETQRNKGNFPGRFSGRQFSNSRSEMNVSTLELGDSALYLCASSSGGAYEQYFGPGTRLTVT.

Points on this clone: This same CDR3 is encoded by further DNA sequences in the sample. This chain joins TRBV30 and TRBJ2-1, with TRBD2 matching 11 bases. In germline, CDR1 is GTSNPN, CDR2 SVGIG (reference sequence). V lost 4 bases to trimming and J lost 7 bases; unmatched junction nucleotides: 0. This CDR3 spans 12 amino acids. CDR3 sequence: CAWTSGGNEQFF. For the CDR3, the DNA is TGTGCCTGGACTAGCGGGGGGAATGAGCAGTTCTTC.

CDR3 sequence reads: CSVDMGPEAFF. CDR3 sequence (DNA): TGCAGCGTTGATATGGGGCCTGAAGCTTTCTTT. This chain uses TRBV29-1 with TRBJ1-1, with D tentatively TRBD1 (5 bases). Germline V gene sequence: CDR1 SQVTM, CDR2 ANQGSEA. The CDR3 totals 11 residues. V was clipped by 3 bases and J by 6 bases, with 8 bases between them.

This rearrangement joins TRBV27 to TRBJ1-1; 11 bases are a match to TRBD1. With V trimmed by 2 bases and J by 6 bases, 2 bases remained unmatched. The CDR3 loop spans 14 amino acids. Germline CDR1 and CDR2: MNHEY and SMNVEV (reference sequence). The CDR3: CASSLRGQGAEAFF. The CDR3 DNA is TGTGCCAGCAGTTTACGGGGACAGGGGGCTGAAGCTTTCTTT.

The J gene is TRBJ2-7, the V gene TRBV29-1; 7 nucleotides agree with TRBD2. With 6 bases clipped from V and 4 bases from J, the junction kept 9 bases outside the gene matches. This CDR3 spans 13 amino acids. In germline, CDR1 is SQVTM, CDR2 ANQGSEA. The DNA for the CDR3 is TGCAGCGTCCGGTGGGAGGGGAAGTACGAGCAGTACTTC. It translates to CSVRWEGKYEQYF.

The chain combines TRBV9 with TRBJ2-5, with TRBD2 identical over 13 bases. Matching the DNA end better, TRBJ2-7 makes the J call doubtful. The CDR3 is 15 amino acids. The germline V gene has CDR1 SGDLS and CDR2 YYNGEE. The CDR3 nucleotides are TGTGCCAGCAGCGTAGGACTAGCGGGGGGCTACGAGCAGTACTTC. It encodes CASSVGLAGGYEQYF.

The rearrangement uses TRBV27 and TRBJ1-4; D gene ambiguous. The CDR3 length is 11 residues. Germline V CDR1 and CDR2: MNHEY, SMNVEV (reference sequence). The ends were cut back, 3 bases at V and 7 bases at J, with 3 bases in the middle. The CDR3 loop reads CASSLGEKLFF. In DNA form, the CDR3 reads TGTGCCAGCAGTTTGGGTGAAAAACTGTTTTTT.